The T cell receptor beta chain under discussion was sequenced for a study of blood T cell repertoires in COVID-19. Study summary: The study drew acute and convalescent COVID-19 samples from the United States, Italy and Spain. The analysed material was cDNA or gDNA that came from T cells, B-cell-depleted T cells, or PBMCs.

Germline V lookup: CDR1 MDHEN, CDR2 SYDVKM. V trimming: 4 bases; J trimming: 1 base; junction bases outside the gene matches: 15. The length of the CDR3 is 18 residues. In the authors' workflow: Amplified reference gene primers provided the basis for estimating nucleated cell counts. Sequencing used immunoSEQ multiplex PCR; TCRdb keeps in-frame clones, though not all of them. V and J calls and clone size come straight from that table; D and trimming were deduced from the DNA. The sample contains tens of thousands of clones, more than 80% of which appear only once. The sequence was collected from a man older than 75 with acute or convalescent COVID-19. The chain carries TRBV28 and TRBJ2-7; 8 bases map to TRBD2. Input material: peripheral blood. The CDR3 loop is CASSSPTAGRETSYEQYF. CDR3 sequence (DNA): TGTGCCAGCAGTTCCCCTACCGCCGGGAGGGAGACATCCTACGAGCAGTACTTC.